The text below deals with one T cell receptor beta chain. V was pared by 4 bases and J by 0 bases, with 20 bases between. The length of the CDR3 is 17 residues. In germline, CDR1 is SGHRS, CDR2 YFSETQ. This entry is derived from a study of blood T cell repertoires in COVID-19. Repertoires were generated with immunoSEQ multiplex PCR, while TCRdb's copy carries only in-frame clones and drops some. The sample lists tens of thousands of clones; about 80% were seen once. The sequencing input was peripheral blood. The chain joins TRBV5-1 to TRBJ2-7, with D perhaps TRBD2 (6 bases). The origin of this receptor is a human donor in a cohort sampled during active COVID-19. In DNA, the CDR3 is TGCGCCAGCAGCCTGCGGGGCTTTTTGGCGGACTCCTACGAGCAGTACTTC. Its protein is CASSLRGFLADSYEQYF.